The rows below give T cell receptor beta chains drawn from one sample of a study of blood T cell repertoires in COVID-19. Method: immunoSEQ multiplex PCR; TCRdb's copy keeps in-frame clones and lacks some. The table has about 260,000 clones, 88% seen once. Source material: peripheral blood. The receptors were gathered from a woman in her sixties or seventies with COVID-19, enrolled during active disease. The CDR3 runs from the conserved cysteine through the conserved F or W. A D gene is named only where the DNA matches it firmly. Not all rows give a size; the values are once, few, many and, for expanded clones, a class.

clone_size: .
v_call: TRBV5-1
d_call: .
j_call: TRBJ1-4
cdr3_aa: CASSLWGVANEKLFF
cdr3_nt: TGCGCCAGCAGCTTGTGGGGCGTAGCTAATGAAAAACTGTTTTTT

clone_size: .
v_call: TRBV19
d_call: .
j_call: TRBJ1-6
cdr3_aa: CASSSQPRAPLHF
cdr3_nt: TGTGCCAGTAGTTCCCAGCCGAGGGCACCCCTCCACTTT

clone_size: .
v_call: TRBV19
d_call: TRBD1
j_call: TRBJ1-2
cdr3_aa: CASSSQATGSLFGYTF
cdr3_nt: TGTGCCAGTAGTAGCCAAGCGACAGGGTCGTTGTTTGGCTACACCTTC

clone_size: .
v_call: TRBV19
d_call: .
j_call: TRBJ2-2
cdr3_aa: CASSIGAGRTGELFF
cdr3_nt: TGTGCCAGTAGTATCGGGGCGGGAAGGACCGGGGAGCTGTTTTTT

clone_size: .
v_call: TRBV29-1
d_call: TRBD2
j_call: TRBJ2-7
cdr3_aa: CSAGRGGSIHEQYF
cdr3_nt: TGCAGCGCGGGCCGGGGCGGGAGTATCCACGAGCAGTACTTC

clone_size: .
v_call: TRBV19
d_call: .
j_call: TRBJ1-2
cdr3_aa: CASSGWAIHYGYTF
cdr3_nt: TGTGCCAGTAGTGGGTGGGCCATACACTATGGCTACACCTTC

clone_size: .
v_call: TRBV19
d_call: .
j_call: TRBJ1-5
cdr3_aa: CASSMGGRLDQPQHF
cdr3_nt: TGTGCCAGTAGTATGGGGGGACGGCTAGATCAGCCCCAGCATTTT

clone_size: .
v_call: TRBV28
d_call: .
j_call: TRBJ2-2
cdr3_aa: CASSLRLATNTGELFF
cdr3_nt: TGTGCCAGCAGTTTACGTCTAGCGACGAACACCGGGGAGCTGTTTTTT

clone_size: .
v_call: TRBV6-2/TRBV6-3
d_call: .
j_call: TRBJ2-2
cdr3_aa: CASSPGLFTGELFF
cdr3_nt: TGTGCCAGCAGTCCAGGACTCTTCACCGGGGAGCTGTTTTTT

clone_size: .
v_call: TRBV27
d_call: TRBD1
j_call: TRBJ2-7
cdr3_aa: CASSFLQGAKVYEQYF
cdr3_nt: TGTGCCAGCAGTTTCTTACAGGGGGCGAAGGTCTACGAGCAGTACTTC

clone_size: .
v_call: TRBV9
d_call: TRBD2
j_call: TRBJ2-2
cdr3_aa: CASSASSGRGTGELFF
cdr3_nt: TGTGCCAGCAGCGCCTCTAGCGGGAGAGGGACCGGGGAGCTGTTTTTT

clone_size: .
v_call: TRBV19
d_call: .
j_call: TRBJ1-2
cdr3_aa: CASSIPGANYGYTF
cdr3_nt: TGTGCCAGTAGTATCCCAGGGGCCAACTATGGCTACACCTTC

clone_size: .
v_call: TRBV9
d_call: TRBD2
j_call: TRBJ2-3
cdr3_aa: CASTAGRVSDTQYF
cdr3_nt: TGTGCCAGCACCGCAGGGAGGGTGTCAGATACGCAGTATTTT

clone_size: .
v_call: TRBV28
d_call: .
j_call: TRBJ1-2
cdr3_aa: CASSFRGYGYTF
cdr3_nt: TGTGCCAGCAGTTTCCGGGGCTATGGCTACACCTTC

clone_size: .
v_call: TRBV18
d_call: .
j_call: TRBJ2-1
cdr3_aa: CASSRFEADASYNEQFF
cdr3_nt: TGTGCCAGCTCACGATTTGAAGCGGATGCCTCCTACAATGAGCAGTTCTTC

clone_size: .
v_call: TRBV4-1
d_call: TRBD1
j_call: TRBJ2-7
cdr3_aa: CASSQEPRGQGAYEQYF
cdr3_nt: TGCGCCAGCAGCCAAGAACCTCGGGGACAGGGGGCCTACGAGCAGTACTTC

clone_size: few
v_call: TRBV6-2/TRBV6-3
d_call: .
j_call: TRBJ1-5
cdr3_aa: CASSYSSQPQHF
cdr3_nt: TGTGCCAGCAGTTACTCTAGTCAGCCCCAGCATTTT

clone_size: .
v_call: TRBV11-3
d_call: TRBD1
j_call: TRBJ2-7
cdr3_aa: CASSLDIGDRADEQYF
cdr3_nt: TGTGCCAGCAGCTTAGATATCGGGGACAGAGCTGACGAGCAGTACTTC

clone_size: .
v_call: TRBV7-2
d_call: TRBD2
j_call: TRBJ2-7
cdr3_aa: CASSLASGSSYEQYF
cdr3_nt: TGTGCCAGCAGCTTAGCGAGCGGGAGCTCCTACGAGCAGTACTTC

clone_size: .
v_call: TRBV4-1
d_call: TRBD1
j_call: TRBJ1-1
cdr3_aa: CASSQTGTGVGTEAFF
cdr3_nt: TGCGCCAGCAGCCAAACCGGGACAGGGGTTGGGACTGAAGCTTTCTTT

clone_size: .
v_call: TRBV6-2/TRBV6-3
d_call: TRBD1
j_call: TRBJ1-2
cdr3_aa: CASSYTGGDGYTF
cdr3_nt: TGTGCCAGCAGTTATACAGGGGGCGACGGCTACACCTTC

clone_size: once
v_call: TRBV28
d_call: .
j_call: TRBJ1-2
cdr3_aa: CASSEAFYGYTF
cdr3_nt: TGTGCCAGCAGCGAGGCGTTCTATGGCTACACCTTC

clone_size: .
v_call: TRBV20-1
d_call: .
j_call: TRBJ2-1
cdr3_aa: CSVLRLEEQFF
cdr3_nt: TGCAGTGTACTCCGACTTGAAGAGCAGTTCTTC

clone_size: .
v_call: TRBV29-1
d_call: .
j_call: TRBJ2-4
cdr3_aa: CSVAGHGKNIQYF
cdr3_nt: TGCAGCGTTGCTGGACACGGCAAAAACATTCAGTACTTC

clone_size: .
v_call: TRBV27
d_call: TRBD1
j_call: TRBJ1-5
cdr3_aa: CARRQGRWQPQHF
cdr3_nt: TGTGCCAGGCGACAGGGGAGGTGGCAGCCCCAGCATTTT

clone_size: .
v_call: TRBV19
d_call: .
j_call: TRBJ1-1
cdr3_aa: CASSIATQAYSEAFF
cdr3_nt: TGTGCCAGTAGTATCGCTACGCAGGCCTATTCTGAAGCTTTCTTT

clone_size: .
v_call: TRBV11-2
d_call: .
j_call: TRBJ1-1
cdr3_aa: CASSLGAGATTEAFF
cdr3_nt: TGTGCCAGCAGCTTAGGAGCGGGGGCGACCACTGAAGCTTTCTTT

clone_size: .
v_call: TRBV4-2
d_call: TRBD1
j_call: TRBJ1-1
cdr3_aa: CASTQGGRDTEAFF
cdr3_nt: TGTGCCAGCACCCAGGGGGGGAGAGACACTGAAGCTTTCTTT

clone_size: .
v_call: TRBV6-2/TRBV6-3
d_call: TRBD1
j_call: TRBJ1-2
cdr3_aa: CASSSDRVSDGYTF
cdr3_nt: TGTGCCAGCAGTTCTGACAGGGTTTCAGATGGCTACACCTTC

clone_size: .
v_call: TRBV4-2
d_call: .
j_call: TRBJ1-2
cdr3_aa: CASSPEVQGRDYGYTF
cdr3_nt: TGTGCCAGCAGCCCTGAGGTCCAGGGGAGGGACTATGGCTACACCTTC

clone_size: .
v_call: TRBV6-5
d_call: .
j_call: TRBJ2-3
cdr3_aa: CASSYRGNPTDTQYF
cdr3_nt: TGTGCCAGCAGTTACCGAGGAAACCCCACAGATACGCAGTATTTT

clone_size: .
v_call: TRBV7-2
d_call: .
j_call: TRBJ2-3
cdr3_aa: CASRYRGHTDTQYF
cdr3_nt: TGTGCCAGCAGATATAGGGGTCACACAGATACGCAGTATTTT

clone_size: .
v_call: TRBV5-1
d_call: .
j_call: TRBJ2-2
cdr3_aa: CASSLGQSNTGELFF
cdr3_nt: TGCGCCAGCAGCCTTGGACAGTCGAACACCGGGGAGCTGTTTTTT

clone_size: few
v_call: TRBV7-9
d_call: .
j_call: TRBJ1-2
cdr3_aa: CASSSPRPGVHGYTF
cdr3_nt: TGTGCCAGCAGCTCCCCCCGACCGGGGGTCCATGGCTACACCTTC

clone_size: .
v_call: TRBV7-2
d_call: .
j_call: TRBJ1-6
cdr3_aa: CASSFGLGDNSPLHF
cdr3_nt: TGTGCCAGCAGCTTTGGTCTCGGGGATAATTCACCCCTCCACTTT

clone_size: .
v_call: TRBV11-2
d_call: TRBD1
j_call: TRBJ1-5
cdr3_aa: CASSLSGGSNQPQHF
cdr3_nt: TGTGCCAGCAGCTTATCAGGGGGGAGCAATCAGCCCCAGCATTTT

clone_size: .
v_call: TRBV2
d_call: .
j_call: TRBJ1-4
cdr3_aa: CASSDLEKLFF
cdr3_nt: TGTGCCAGCAGTGATCTTGAAAAACTGTTTTTT

clone_size: .
v_call: TRBV29-1
d_call: .
j_call: TRBJ1-1
cdr3_aa: CSVLERNTEAFF
cdr3_nt: TGCAGCGTTTTAGAAAGGAACACTGAAGCTTTCTTT

clone_size: .
v_call: TRBV28
d_call: .
j_call: TRBJ2-7
cdr3_aa: CASSLSAGNYEQYF
cdr3_nt: TGTGCCAGCAGTTTATCAGCGGGCAACTACGAGCAGTACTTC

clone_size: .
v_call: TRBV6-6
d_call: .
j_call: TRBJ1-2
cdr3_aa: CASSYRGGGYTF
cdr3_nt: TGTGCCAGCAGTTACAGGGGAGGAGGCTACACCTTC

clone_size: many
v_call: TRBV7-2
d_call: .
j_call: TRBJ1-5
cdr3_aa: CASSLGQDQPQHF
cdr3_nt: TGTGCCAGCAGCTTAGGACAGGATCAGCCCCAGCATTTT

clone_size: few
v_call: TRBV7-3
d_call: .
j_call: TRBJ1-3
cdr3_aa: CASSPPTGNTIYF
cdr3_nt: TGTGCCAGCAGCCCACCTACCGGAAACACCATATATTTT